This entry describes one T cell receptor beta chain. Its antigen is still unknown. The sample holds no much larger clone one base away, and base qualities are not on file. The sample's time point, from its label and the paper: newly diagnosed GD, antithyroid drugs for less than 3 months. RNA was extracted from PBMCs in TRIzol for both TCR sequencing and RNA sequencing. The diagnosis of Graves' disease was made according to American Thyroid Association guidelines. The patients came from an endocrinology department in Xi'an, China. Each patient gave about 10 milliliters of peripheral blood, collected in an EDTA anticoagulant tube. Ficoll Paque Plus density gradient separation was used to isolate PBMCs, and no additional T cell sorting was done. An Agilent 2100 Bioanalyzer and agarose gel were used to assess RNA quality, and a NanoDrop 2000 was used to measure RNA concentration. These data originate in a study of regulatory T cells in long-lasting Graves disease (dated by TCRdb to the early 2020s). Regarding the research as a whole: Patients with newly diagnosed Graves' disease had been on antithyroid drugs for under 3 months. Persistent Graves' disease patients were compared with newly diagnosed Graves' disease patients by peripheral blood TCR sequencing and RNA sequencing. The study was registered as a clinical trial and conducted in China. A total of around 35 samples underwent TCR sequencing, from 13 patients with persistent Graves' disease and approximately 20 patients with newly diagnosed Graves' disease.

Compared with germline, V lacks 4 bases and J lacks 4 bases; bases without a gene match: 3. Spanning cysteine to phenylalanine, the CDR3 consists of 16 amino acids. Only CDR3 DNA remains: 48 bases, in frame from the first base. CDR1 and CDR2 were assigned from the germline V gene (reference sequence) as MNHEY and SMNVEV. Library preparation used multiplex PCR. The reads were generated on an Illumina HiSeq 4000. CDR3 regions were amplified by Arm-PCR with iRepertoire HTBI primers to construct TCR beta libraries. Before sequencing, the PCR products underwent gel purification. The original pipeline was this. Gene usage analysis of CDR3 amino acid clonotypes used the approximately 56 TRBV and around 14 TRBJ segments found across samples. COPE and FqMerger were used to merge filtered high-quality paired reads into contigs. Contigs were aligned with BLAST to IMGT TRBV, TRBD and TRBJ reference genes, and CDR3 was defined per IMGT. Any clonotype with a frequency above 0.1% was classified as a highly expanded clone. Shannon entropy was used to measure repertoire diversity, and the Gini coefficient was used to measure V-J evenness. Clonotypes shared by more than one individual were considered public. TCRdb took the public reads, trimmed them with fastp at Q25, ran MiXCR for clone calling and kept in-frame beta chains. Entries that share a CDR3 protein sequence are merged under the most common genes and DNA. TCRdb assigned the V and J calls; the authors' analysis was not used. The sample contains about 400,000 distinct CDR3 sequences, over 12% of them found a single time. Approximately 7.6% of the sample is in the top ten clones.

Points the paper makes about the study in general: Only the TCR beta chain was sequenced and analyzed. Compared with newly diagnosed patients, patients with persistent Graves' disease had lower TCR Shannon entropy and fewer highly expanded clones, which suggests clonal expansion. More public clonotypes were shared among persistent patients (roughly 2,700) than among newly diagnosed patients (under 1,000). The authors noted that the small sample size was a limitation that may lower accuracy. Persistent disease showed preferential use of TRBV28, TRBJ1-2 and TRBJ2-5, whereas newly diagnosed disease favored TRBV20-1 and TRBJ2-1. Because the primary lesion, thyroid tissue, could not be accessed, the study looked at peripheral blood alone.

A further study also used this sample, focusing on T cells in Graves' hyperthyroidism and ophthalmopathy. Looking at the second paper: A patient counted as having stable Graves' hyperthyroidism if no progression to ophthalmopathy occurred over 18 months of follow-up. Hyperthyroidism patients were aged 18 to 65 years and newly diagnosed, with disease duration of less than 2 months. Any patient with an uncontrolled infection, another autoimmune disease, pregnancy or lactation was excluded. Diagnoses were based on clinical symptoms, serum thyroxine and TRAb, thyroid ultrasound and orbital computed tomography. The first round of RT-PCR for the TCR CDR3 was performed with the HTBI primer set and the Qiagen OneStep RT-PCR kit. Most expanded thyroid clonotypes (frequency above 0.001) were also found in blood, which suggests that blood repertoires may mirror thyroid immune responses. Ophthalmopathy was separated from stable hyperthyroidism by a 13 V-J signature model, with approximately 89% sensitivity and approximately 81% specificity obtained in cross-validation and 80%/75% obtained in testing. In validation, progression to ophthalmopathy was predicted by the model with 55% to 71% sensitivity and 72.22% specificity, a median of around 5.9 months before onset. To identify distinguishing TCR V-J signatures, a discovery cohort of some 100 patients was used, comprising under 45 with Graves' ophthalmopathy and about 59 with stable Graves' hyperthyroidism. Prospective prediction of ophthalmopathy was tested in an independent validation cohort consisting of some 18 hyperthyroidism patients and some 17 patients who later progressed to ophthalmopathy. The approximately 97 discovery patients were randomly divided into training and test sets at a 7:3 ratio. In about 6 Graves' hyperthyroidism patients, the study also compared T-cell repertoires from thyroid tissue with T-cell repertoires from blood. After blood sampling, hyperthyroidism patients were treated with methimazole at a starting dose of 30 mg daily, and ophthalmopathy patients were treated with high-dose intravenous methylprednisolone. A second multiplex PCR round built the libraries, followed by size selection and purification. Libraries were sequenced paired-end with 100 bp reads on an Illumina HiSeq2000. SOAPnuke was used to process the raw data, throwing out any read that contained adapters or uncalled bases, had a mean Phred below 15, or lacked an exact constant-primer or identifier match. High-quality paired reads were merged with COPE v1.2.5, and unique nucleotide sequences were defined as clonotypes. Clonotypes were aligned to IMGT TRBV, TRBD and TRBJ reference segments using MiTCR v1.1. Analysis was restricted to V-J combinations with a frequency above 0.0001, which covered roughly 99% of repertoires. A TCS score was defined as the ratio between F50 (clonal expansion) and ExV (chaos), using BLOSUM62-based TCRdist between CDR3 peptides within each V-J. Welch's t-statistics and random forest reduced around 520 V-J features to 13, which were used in a naive Bayes classifier (R e1071). Sample size was not statistically predetermined, and blinding of investigators to group allocation was not performed. According to the paper, TCR Vbeta CDR3 sequencing was carried out on 135 peripheral blood samples, which came from 40 to 45 ophthalmopathy, 80 or so hyperthyroidism and 17 progressor patients.

The TCR was taken from a woman between 40 and 50 years old with Graves disease. Donor details come from another sample of the same person, matched by shared clones. The chain links TRBV27 with TRBJ2-2, with 13 middle bases fitting TRBD2. The material sequenced was peripheral blood mononuclear cells (PBMCs), taken at new diagnosis, from a patient treated with antithyroid drugs. The CDR3 corresponds to CASSSGLAGATGELFF. Read as DNA, the sequence is TGTGCCAGCAGTTCAGGACTAGCGGGAGCCACCGGGGAGCTGTTTTTT.